This entry lists 21 T cell receptor beta chains sequenced from one sample in a study of read filtering for tumor transcriptome and immune sequencing. The library was built from roughly 400 ng RNA with molecular barcoded adaptors for alpha/delta and beta/gamma chains. TCRdb recomputed calls from the reads with MiXCR, one row per CDR3 protein. The table records roughly 90,000 distinct CDR3 sequences, 9% to 15% of them present only once. Specimen: a population of CD138-negative cells sorted from bone marrow. These receptors were collected from a donor over 35 with multiple myeloma.

This clonotype turned up a few times. The chain is built from TRBV5-5 and TRBJ2-7; 7 bases align to TRBD1. Germline CDR1 and CDR2: SGHKS and YYEKEE (reference sequence). This CDR3 region has 14 residues. J was trimmed by 3 bases and V by 4 bases; bases with no gene match: 7. For the CDR3, the DNA is TGTGCCAGCAGCCTGGGACAGCGATTCTACGAGCAGTACTTC. It encodes CASSLGQRFYEQYF.

This clonotype has at least ten counts. The V and J genes are TRBV29-1 and TRBJ2-7; 7 bases align to TRBD1. Per the germline V gene, CDR1 is SQVTM and CDR2 is ANQGSEA. This CDR3 spans 14 amino acids. Germline trimming cut 3 bases from V and 0 bases from J; bases unmatched to any gene: 5. CDR3 sequence (DNA): TGCAGCGTTGAGCTTTGGGACAGCTCCTACGAGCAGTACTTC. This codes for CSVELWDSSYEQYF.

This clonotype occurred many times. V and J are TRBV20-1 and TRBJ1-5; D is perhaps TRBD1 (5 bases). Between the trimmed V and J ends, which lost 4 bases and 2 bases, there was a span of 6 bases. There are 12 residues in the CDR3. The V gene's germline CDR1 is DFQATT and CDR2 SNEGSKA (reference sequence). DNA for the CDR3: TGCAGTGCTATACAGGGCAATCAGCCCCAGCATTTT. Translation gives CSAIQGNQPQHF.

This clonotype appeared many times. The chain employs TRBV13 and TRBJ1-1; weak D call: TRBD1 (6 bases). This CDR3 contains 13 residues. The V and J ends lost 5 bases and 6 bases respectively, with 13 bases between them. In germline, CDR1 is PRHDT, CDR2 FYEKMQ (reference sequence). CDR3 coding DNA: TGTGCCAGCAGCCAGACGGACAGCCCTGAAGCTTTCTTT. This translates into CASSQTDSPEAFF.

This clonotype was picked up a small number of times. A much larger clone lies a single base off, so this may be a read error. The conserved phenylalanine or tryptophan normally closing the CDR3 is absent here, so this likely arose from a read error. This sequence joins TRBV20-1 and TRBJ2-2; D not resolved. V lost 6 bases and J 2 bases, leaving 13 bases between the germline ends. The CDR3 loop spans 14 amino acids. The V gene's germline CDR1 is DFQATT and CDR2 SNEGSKA (reference sequence). The CDR3 region is CSAEPGLNTGELFL. The CDR3 DNA reads TGCAGTGCCGAACCGGGCCTCAACACCGGGGAGCTGTTTCTT.

At least ten counts were recorded for this clonotype. This rearrangement joins TRBV30 to TRBJ1-1, with D hard to call. In germline, CDR1 is GTSNPN, CDR2 SVGIG (reference sequence). CDR3 length: 13 amino acids. Trimming removed 5 bases at V and 0 bases at J, with 10 bases between. This CDR3 is CAWDRGLNTEAFF. CDR3 sequence (DNA): TGTGCCTGGGATCGCGGATTGAACACTGAAGCTTTCTTT.

This clonotype was seen many times. This CDR3 reads CASSLPGQPKELFF. CDR3 coding DNA: TGTGCCAGCAGCCTACCGGGACAGCCTAAGGAGCTGTTTTTT. V usage is TRBV28 and J usage is TRBJ2-2, with 7 bases aligning to TRBD1. CDR3 length equals 14 residues. V shed 6 bases, J shed 10 bases, and the junction held 11 bases outside the gene matches. Germline CDR1 MDHEN, CDR2 SYDVKM.

This clonotype showed up just a few times. The gene calls are TRBV6-2 or TRBV6-3 and TRBJ1-5; D ambiguous. CDR1 MNHEY and CDR2 SVGEGT come from the germline V gene. This CDR3 spans 16 amino acids. Trimming left V 0 bases short and J 6 bases short, with 15 bases between. The CDR3 nucleotides are TGTGCCAGCAGTTACTCACAAGGCGGGGAGCCTCAGCCCCAGCATTTT. Its protein is CASSYSQGGEPQPQHF.

The sample holds many counts of this clonotype. The rearrangement uses TRBV28 and TRBJ2-2, with 7 bases identical to TRBD2. The CDR3 runs to 15 residues. Trimming took 4 bases from V and 1 from J; bases not matched to a gene: 3. The germline gives CDR1 MDHEN, CDR2 SYDVKM. The CDR3 spells CASSSGGLNTGELFF. DNA of the CDR3: TGTGCCAGCAGTTCCGGGGGGTTGAACACCGGGGAGCTGTTTTTT. The full variable domain, its missing parts supplied by reference TRBV28 and TRBJ2-2, is DVKVTQSSRYLVKRTGEKVFLECVQDMDHENMFWYRQDPGLGLRLIYFSYDVKMKEKGDIPEGYSVSREKKERFSLILESASTNQTSMYLCASSSGGLNTGELFFGEGSRLTVL.

The genes are TRBV28 and TRBJ2-6; 13 nucleotides agree with TRBD2. CDR1 and CDR2 from the germline V gene are MDHEN and SYDVKM. The CDR3 consists of 18 residues. The trim removed 7 bases at V and 0 bases at J, leaving 6 bases unmatched. CDR3 sequence: CASTLGLAGSSGANVLTF. The CDR3 region has the DNA TGTGCCAGCACTCTGGGACTAGCGGGGAGCTCTGGGGCCAACGTCCTGACTTTC.

There are many counts of this clonotype. The gene calls are TRBV7-2 and TRBJ2-1; possibly TRBD1 or TRBD2 for D (5 bases each). V was clipped by 9 bases and J by 4 bases, with 19 bases between them. Germline CDR1 is SGHTA and CDR2 is FQGNSA. The CDR3 is 15 amino acids. In DNA, the CDR3 is TGTGCCAGTCAGGTGATCGCTGGGGGATACAATGAGCAGTTCTTC. It translates to CASQVIAGGYNEQFF.

This sequence joins TRBV27 and TRBJ2-1; 7 positions agree with TRBD1. The germline V gene has CDR1 MNHEY and CDR2 SMNVEV (reference sequence). The CDR3 totals 15 residues. Trimming removed 7 bases from V and 6 bases from J; junction bases left unmatched: 12. The CDR3 region is CASINRPGQLNEQFF. CDR3 nucleotide sequence: TGTGCCAGCATAAATAGACCGGGACAGCTCAATGAGCAGTTCTTC.

This clonotype was recorded many times. CDR3: CASSLMGPGPGANVLTF. The CDR3 nucleotides are TGCGCCAGCAGCTTGATGGGCCCCGGGCCTGGGGCCAACGTCCTGACTTTC. The chain uses TRBV5-1 and TRBJ2-6; D remains ambiguous. Germline-derived CDR1 and CDR2 are SGHRS and YFSETQ. The CDR3 runs 17 residues. Trimming stripped 1 base from V and 2 bases from J, with 13 bases between.

Concerning this clonotype: Given a far larger clone just one base away, this is likely a sequencing read error. This chain links TRBV10-3 with TRBJ2-2; 7 bases match TRBD1. Trimming cost V 11 bases and J 5 bases; bases outside gene matches: 5. The germline gives CDR1 ENHRY, CDR2 SYGVKD. The CDR3 sequence is 12 residues long. The CDR3 region is CACRDSTGELFF. CDR3 DNA: TGTGCCTGCAGGGACAGTACCGGGGAGCTGTTTTTT.

The sample holds many counts of this clonotype. The chain combines TRBV7-9 with TRBJ2-7, with D possibly being TRBD2 (6 bases). The CDR3 is 15 residues long. CDR1 SEHNR and CDR2 FQNEAQ come from the germline V gene (reference sequence). Trimming cost V 0 bases and J 0 bases, with 9 bases left between them. CDR3 DNA sequence: TGTGCCAGCAGCTTAGCGGCGGGGAGCTCCTACGAGCAGTACTTC. Amino acid sequence: CASSLAAGSSYEQYF.

The J gene is TRBJ1-2, the V gene TRBV20-1; 9 nucleotides align to TRBD1. There are 16 residues in the CDR3. The V gene's germline CDR1 is DFQATT and CDR2 SNEGSKA (reference sequence). Trimming removed 5 bases from V and 4 bases from J; junction bases left unmatched: 14. The CDR3 loop reads CSAFNRDRVLSYGYTF. CDR3 in DNA: TGCAGTGCTTTTAACCGGGACAGGGTACTGTCCTATGGCTACACCTTC.

This clonotype was observed at least ten times. The genes are TRBV11-2 and TRBJ2-7; D ambiguous. The germline V and J ends were trimmed by 4 bases and 4 bases, with 17 bases remaining between them. The germline gives CDR1 SGHAT, CDR2 FQNNGV. This CDR3 contains 15 residues. The CDR3 is CASSSATGVIYEQYF. The CDR3 DNA reads as TGTGCCAGCAGCTCCGCGACTGGGGTAATATACGAGCAGTACTTC. The full variable domain, in which reference TRBV11-2 and TRBJ2-7 provide the parts outside the CDR3, is EAGVAQSPRYKIIEKRQSVAFWCNPISGHATLYWYQQILGQGPKLLIQFQNNGVVDDSQLPKDRFSAERLKGVDSTLKIQPAKLEDSAVYLCASSSATGVIYEQYFGPGTRLTVT.

This clonotype showed up many times. This chain links TRBV6-5 with TRBJ2-7, with D hard to call. Looked up from germline, CDR1 is MNHEY and CDR2 is SVGAGI. Trimming stripped 2 bases from V and 5 bases from J, with 7 bases between. This CDR3 is 12 amino acids long. The CDR3 nucleotides are TGTGCCAGCAGTTACCCCTCGCACGAGCAGTACTTC. Its protein is CASSYPSHEQYF.

In its sample, this clonotype was seen many times. The genes are TRBV29-1 and TRBJ1-1, with D maybe TRBD1 (6 bases). Germline V CDR1 and CDR2: SQVTM, ANQGSEA. Deletions cut 1 base from V and 5 bases from J, with 17 bases between. The CDR3 length is 15 residues. CDR3 DNA: TGCAGCGTTGAAGGGATTCGGGGAGGGGGTACTGAAGCTTTCTTT. Its protein product is CSVEGIRGGGTEAFF.

This clonotype was observed at least ten times. The chain has TRBV14 and TRBJ1-1, with unresolved D. This CDR3 is built from 12 residues. Per germline, CDR1 SGHDN and CDR2 FVKESK. The V end lost 3 bases, the J end lost 7 bases, and 9 bases lay between the germline ends. The CDR3 here is CASSHNSREAFF. DNA of the CDR3: TGTGCCAGCAGCCACAACAGCCGTGAAGCTTTCTTT.

The chain joins TRBV3-1 to TRBJ2-1; TRBD2 aligns across 11 bases. The length of the CDR3 is 15 residues. The junction had 6 bases not matched to a gene; V was cut back by 4 bases and J by 7 bases. CDR1 and CDR2 (germline): LGHDT, YNNKEL (reference sequence). The CDR3 nucleotides read TGTGCCAGCAGCCCTTGGGGACTAGCGGAGAATGAGCAGTTCTTC. It translates to CASSPWGLAENEQFF.